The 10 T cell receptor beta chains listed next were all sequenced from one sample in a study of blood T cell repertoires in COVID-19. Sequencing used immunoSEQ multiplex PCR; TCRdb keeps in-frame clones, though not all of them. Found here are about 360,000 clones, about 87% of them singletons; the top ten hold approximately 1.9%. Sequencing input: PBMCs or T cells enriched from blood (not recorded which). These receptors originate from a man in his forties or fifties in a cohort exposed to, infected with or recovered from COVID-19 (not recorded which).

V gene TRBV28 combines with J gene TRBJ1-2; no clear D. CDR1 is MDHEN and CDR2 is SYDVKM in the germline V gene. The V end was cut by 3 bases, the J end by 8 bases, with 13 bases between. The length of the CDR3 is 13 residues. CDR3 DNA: TGTGCCAGCAGTTTTGGAGGACCTAGGGGCTACACCTTC. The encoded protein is CASSFGGPRGYTF.

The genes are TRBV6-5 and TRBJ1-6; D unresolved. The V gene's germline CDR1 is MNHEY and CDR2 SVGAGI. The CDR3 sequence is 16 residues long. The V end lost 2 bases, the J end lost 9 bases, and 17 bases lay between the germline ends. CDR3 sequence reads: CASSYEGSFSTSPLHF. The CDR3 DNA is TGTGCCAGCAGTTACGAGGGAAGTTTTAGTACTTCACCCCTCCACTTT.

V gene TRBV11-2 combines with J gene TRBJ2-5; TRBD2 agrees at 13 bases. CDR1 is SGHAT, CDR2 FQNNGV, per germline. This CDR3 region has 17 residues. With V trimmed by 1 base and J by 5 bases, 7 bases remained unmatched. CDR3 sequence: CASSLGLAGGFRETQYF. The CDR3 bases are TGTGCCAGCAGCTTAGGACTAGCGGGAGGTTTCCGTGAGACCCAGTACTTC.

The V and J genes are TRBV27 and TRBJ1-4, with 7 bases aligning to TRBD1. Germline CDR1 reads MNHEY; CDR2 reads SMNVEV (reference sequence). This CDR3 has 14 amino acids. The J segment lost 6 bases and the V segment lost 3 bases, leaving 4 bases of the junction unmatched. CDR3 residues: CASSLSRGDEKLFF. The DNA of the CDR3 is TGTGCCAGCAGTTTGAGCAGGGGGGATGAAAAACTGTTTTTT.

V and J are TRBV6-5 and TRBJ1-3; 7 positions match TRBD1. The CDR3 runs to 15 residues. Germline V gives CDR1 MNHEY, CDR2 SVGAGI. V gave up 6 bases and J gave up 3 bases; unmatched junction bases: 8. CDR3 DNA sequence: TGTGCCAGCAGGAAAGGACAGGTTGATGGAAACACCATATATTTT. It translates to CASRKGQVDGNTIYF.

The CDR3 DNA reads TGCGCCAGCAGCTTGGCCACAGGGCTAGGTGAAAAACTGTTTTTT. As protein: CASSLATGLGEKLFF. The rearrangement uses TRBV5-1 and TRBJ1-4; perhaps TRBD1 as D (6 bases). The ends were cut back, 0 bases at V and 7 bases at J, with 13 bases in the middle. Per the germline V gene, CDR1 is SGHRS and CDR2 is YFSETQ. CDR3 length: 15 residues.

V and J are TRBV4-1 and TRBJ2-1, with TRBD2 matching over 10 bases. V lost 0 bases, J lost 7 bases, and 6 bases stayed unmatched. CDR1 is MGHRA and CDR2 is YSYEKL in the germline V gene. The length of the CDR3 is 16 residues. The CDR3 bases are TGCGCCAGCAGCCAAGATTCTCTAGCGGGAGCAAATGAGCAGTTCTTC. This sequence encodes CASSQDSLAGANEQFF.

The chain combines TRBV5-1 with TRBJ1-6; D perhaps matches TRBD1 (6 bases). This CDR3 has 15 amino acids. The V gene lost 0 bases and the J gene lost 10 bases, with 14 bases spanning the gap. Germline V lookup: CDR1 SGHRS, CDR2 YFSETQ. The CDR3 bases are TGCGCCAGCAGCTTGGCCGGTCAGGGGCGGTCACCCCTCCACTTT. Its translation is CASSLAGQGRSPLHF.

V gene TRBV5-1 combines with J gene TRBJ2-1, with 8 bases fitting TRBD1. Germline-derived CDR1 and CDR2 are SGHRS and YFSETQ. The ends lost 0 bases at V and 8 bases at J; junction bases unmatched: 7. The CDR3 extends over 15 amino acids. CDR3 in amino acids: CASSLEPSQGDEQFF. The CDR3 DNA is TGCGCCAGCAGCTTGGAACCATCACAGGGGGATGAGCAGTTCTTC.

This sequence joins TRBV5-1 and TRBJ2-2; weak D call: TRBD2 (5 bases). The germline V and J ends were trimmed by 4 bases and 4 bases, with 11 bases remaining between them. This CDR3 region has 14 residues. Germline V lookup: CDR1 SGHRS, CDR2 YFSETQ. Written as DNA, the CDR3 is TGCGCCAGCAGCCCGCCGGGGAGCACCGGGGAGCTGTTTTTT. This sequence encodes CASSPPGSTGELFF.